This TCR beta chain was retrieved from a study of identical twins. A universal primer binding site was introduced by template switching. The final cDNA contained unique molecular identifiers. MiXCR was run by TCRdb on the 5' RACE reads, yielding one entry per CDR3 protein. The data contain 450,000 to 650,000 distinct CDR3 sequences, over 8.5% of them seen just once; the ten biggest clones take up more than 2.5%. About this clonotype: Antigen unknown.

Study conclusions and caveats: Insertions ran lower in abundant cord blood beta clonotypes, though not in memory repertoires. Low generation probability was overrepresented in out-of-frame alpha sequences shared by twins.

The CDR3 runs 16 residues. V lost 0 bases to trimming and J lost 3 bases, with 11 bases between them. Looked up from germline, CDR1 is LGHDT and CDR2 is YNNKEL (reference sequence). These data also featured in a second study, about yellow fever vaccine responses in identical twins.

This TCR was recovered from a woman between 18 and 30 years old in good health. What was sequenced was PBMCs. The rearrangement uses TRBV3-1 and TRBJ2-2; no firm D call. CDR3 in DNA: TGTGCCAGCAGCCAAGACATGATCTTCTACACCGGGGAGCTGTTTTTT. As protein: CASSQDMIFYTGELFF. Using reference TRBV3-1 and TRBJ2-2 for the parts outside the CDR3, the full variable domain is DTAVSQTPKYLVTQMGNDKSIKCEQNLGHDTMYWYKQDSKKFLKIMFSYNNKELIINETVPNRFSPKSPDKAHLNLHINSLELGDSAVYFCASSQDMIFYTGELFFGEGSRLTVL.